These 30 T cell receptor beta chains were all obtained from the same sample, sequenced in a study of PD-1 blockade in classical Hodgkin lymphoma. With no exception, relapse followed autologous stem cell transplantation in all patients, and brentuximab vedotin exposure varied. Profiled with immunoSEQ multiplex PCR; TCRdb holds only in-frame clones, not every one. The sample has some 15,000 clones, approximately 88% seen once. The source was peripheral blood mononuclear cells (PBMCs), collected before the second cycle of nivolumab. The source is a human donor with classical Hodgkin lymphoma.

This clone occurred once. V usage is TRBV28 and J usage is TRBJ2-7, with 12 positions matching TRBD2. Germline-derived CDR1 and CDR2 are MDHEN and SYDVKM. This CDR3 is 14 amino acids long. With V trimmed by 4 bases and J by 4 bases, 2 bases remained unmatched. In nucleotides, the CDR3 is TGTGCCAGCAGTTCAGGACTAGCGGGATACGAGCAGTACTTC. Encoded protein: CASSSGLAGYEQYF.

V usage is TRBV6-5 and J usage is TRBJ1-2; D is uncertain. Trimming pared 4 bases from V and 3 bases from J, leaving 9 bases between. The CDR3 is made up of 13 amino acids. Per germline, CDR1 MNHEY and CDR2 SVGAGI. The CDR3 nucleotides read TGTGCCAGCAGTTCGGGGTGGGACTATGGCTACACCTTC. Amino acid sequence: CASSSGWDYGYTF.

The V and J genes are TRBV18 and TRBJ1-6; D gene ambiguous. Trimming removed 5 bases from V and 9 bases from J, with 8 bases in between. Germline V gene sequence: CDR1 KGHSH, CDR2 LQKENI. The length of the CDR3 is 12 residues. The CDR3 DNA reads TGTGCCAGCTCATCCACGGTTTCACCCCTCCACTTT. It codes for CASSSTVSPLHF.

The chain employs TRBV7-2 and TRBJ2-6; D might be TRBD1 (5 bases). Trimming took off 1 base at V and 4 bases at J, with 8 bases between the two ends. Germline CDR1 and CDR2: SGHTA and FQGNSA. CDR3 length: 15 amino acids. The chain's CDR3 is CASSLVQAGANVLTF. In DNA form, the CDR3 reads TGTGCCAGCAGCTTAGTACAGGCCGGGGCCAACGTCCTGACTTTC.

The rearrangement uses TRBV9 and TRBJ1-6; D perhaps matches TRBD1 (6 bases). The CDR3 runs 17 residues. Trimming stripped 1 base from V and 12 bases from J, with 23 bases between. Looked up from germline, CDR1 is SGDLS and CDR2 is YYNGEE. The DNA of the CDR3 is TGTGCCAGCAGCGTAACCGGGGGCCTGGCCAGGGGCGAACCCCTCCACTTT. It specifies CASSVTGGLARGEPLHF.

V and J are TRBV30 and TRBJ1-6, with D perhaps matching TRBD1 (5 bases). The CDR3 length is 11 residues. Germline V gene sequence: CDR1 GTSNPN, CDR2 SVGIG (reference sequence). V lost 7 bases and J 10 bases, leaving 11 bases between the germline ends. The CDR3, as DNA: TGTGCCTCCTGGGGGGTCTCACCCCTCCACTTT. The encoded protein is CASWGVSPLHF.

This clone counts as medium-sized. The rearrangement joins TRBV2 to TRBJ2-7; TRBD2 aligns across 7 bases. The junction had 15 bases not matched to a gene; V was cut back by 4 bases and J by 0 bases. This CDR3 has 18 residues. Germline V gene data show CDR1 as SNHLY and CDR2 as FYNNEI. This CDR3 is CASSVPLKLALSSYEQYF. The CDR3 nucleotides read TGTGCCAGCAGTGTTCCCCTAAAACTAGCGTTGAGCTCCTACGAGCAGTACTTC.

This CDR3 is CASRVMGEELFF. In DNA form, the CDR3 reads TGTGCCAGCAGAGTCATGGGGGAGGAGCTGTTTTTT. This sequence joins TRBV7-9 and TRBJ2-2; D may be TRBD1 or TRBD2 (5 bases each). The germline gives CDR1 SEHNR, CDR2 FQNEAQ (reference sequence). Deletions cut 6 bases from V and 10 bases from J, with 12 bases between. The CDR3 has 12 residues.

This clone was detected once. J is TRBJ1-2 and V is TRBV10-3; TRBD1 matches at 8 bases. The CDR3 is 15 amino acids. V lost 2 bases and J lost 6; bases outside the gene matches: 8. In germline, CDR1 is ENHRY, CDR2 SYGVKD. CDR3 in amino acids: CAISEIGQGEDGYTF. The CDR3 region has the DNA TGTGCCATCAGTGAGATCGGACAGGGTGAGGATGGCTACACCTTC.

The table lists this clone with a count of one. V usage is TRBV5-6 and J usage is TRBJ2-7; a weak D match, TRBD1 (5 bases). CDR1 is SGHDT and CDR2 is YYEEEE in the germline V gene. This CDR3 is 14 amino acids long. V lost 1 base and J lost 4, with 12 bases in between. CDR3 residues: CASSLIGAKYEQYF. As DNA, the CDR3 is TGTGCCAGCAGCTTGATAGGGGCCAAATACGAGCAGTACTTC.

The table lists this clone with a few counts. CDR3 sequence reads: CASSPGTGTGSHEQYF. DNA of the CDR3: TGTGCCAGCAGCCCCGGAACCGGGACAGGGAGCCACGAGCAGTACTTC. The V gene is TRBV11-2, the J gene TRBJ2-7; TRBD1 agrees at 9 bases. V lost 5 bases and J lost 5; bases outside the gene matches: 13. The CDR3 is 16 residues long. The germline CDR1 and CDR2 sequences are SGHAT and FQNNGV.

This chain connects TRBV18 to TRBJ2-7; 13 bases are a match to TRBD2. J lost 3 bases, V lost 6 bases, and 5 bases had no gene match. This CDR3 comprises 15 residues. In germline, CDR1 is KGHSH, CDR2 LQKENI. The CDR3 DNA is TGTGCCAGCTCCCCCGGGACTAGCGGGATCTACGAGCAGTACTTC. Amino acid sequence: CASSPGTSGIYEQYF. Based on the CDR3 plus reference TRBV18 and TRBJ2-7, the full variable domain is NAGVMQNPRHLVRRRGQEARLRCSPMKGHSHVYWYRQLPEEGLKFMVYLQKENIIDESGMPKERFSAEFPKEGPSILRIQQVVRGDSAAYFCASSPGTSGIYEQYFGPGTRLTVT.

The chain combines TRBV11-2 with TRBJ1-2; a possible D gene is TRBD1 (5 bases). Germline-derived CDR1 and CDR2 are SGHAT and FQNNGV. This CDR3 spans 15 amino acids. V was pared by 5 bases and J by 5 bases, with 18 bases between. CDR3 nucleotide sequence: TGTGCCAGCAGCCCTACTGGGGCCTCTTTTTATGGCTACACCTTC. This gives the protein CASSPTGASFYGYTF.

CDR3 sequence reads: CASGLEWAGYF. The CDR3, as DNA: TGTGCTAGTGGTTTGGAATGGGCAGGGTACTTC. The V and J genes are TRBV12-5 and TRBJ2-4; D is uncertain. Trimming left V 1 base short and J 15 bases short, with 10 bases between. This CDR3 has 11 residues. The V gene's germline CDR1 is LGHNT and CDR2 FRNRAP.

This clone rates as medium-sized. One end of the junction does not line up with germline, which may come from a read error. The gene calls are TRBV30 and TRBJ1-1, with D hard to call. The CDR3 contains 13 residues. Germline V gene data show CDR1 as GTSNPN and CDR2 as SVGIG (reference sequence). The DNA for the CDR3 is TGTGCCTGGAGTGTAACTAAGCGGACTGAGGCTTTCTTT. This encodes CAWSVTKRTEAFF.

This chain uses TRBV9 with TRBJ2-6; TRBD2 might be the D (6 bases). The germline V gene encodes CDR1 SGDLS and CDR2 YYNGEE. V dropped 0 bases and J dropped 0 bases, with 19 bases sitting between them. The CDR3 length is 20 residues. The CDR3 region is CASSVGILFGGGSGANVLTF. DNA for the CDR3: TGTGCCAGCAGCGTAGGGATATTATTCGGGGGTGGCTCTGGGGCCAACGTCCTGACTTTC.

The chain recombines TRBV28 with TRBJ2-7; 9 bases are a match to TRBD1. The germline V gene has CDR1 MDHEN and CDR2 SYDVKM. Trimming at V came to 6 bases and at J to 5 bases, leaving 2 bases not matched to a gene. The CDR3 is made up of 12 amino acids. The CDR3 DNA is TGTGCCAGCAGACAGGGGGCCCACGAGCAGTACTTC. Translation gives CASRQGAHEQYF. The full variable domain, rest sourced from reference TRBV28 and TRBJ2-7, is DVKVTQSSRYLVKRTGEKVFLECVQDMDHENMFWYRQDPGLGLRLIYFSYDVKMKEKGDIPEGYSVSREKKERFSLILESASTNQTSMYLCASRQGAHEQYFGPGTRLTVT.

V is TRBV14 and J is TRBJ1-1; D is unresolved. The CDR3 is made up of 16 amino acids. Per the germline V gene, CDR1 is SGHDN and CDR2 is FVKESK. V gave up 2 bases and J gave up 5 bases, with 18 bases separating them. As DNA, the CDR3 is TGTGCCAGCAGCCAAAGGGCAGGACGACTCTGGACTGAAGCTTTCTTT. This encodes CASSQRAGRLWTEAFF.

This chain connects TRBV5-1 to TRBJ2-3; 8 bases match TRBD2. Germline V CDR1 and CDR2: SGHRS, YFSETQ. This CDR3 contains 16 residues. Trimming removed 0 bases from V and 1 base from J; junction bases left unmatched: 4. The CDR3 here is CASSLGAGARTDTQYF. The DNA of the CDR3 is TGCGCCAGCAGCTTGGGAGCGGGGGCGCGCACAGATACGCAGTATTTT.

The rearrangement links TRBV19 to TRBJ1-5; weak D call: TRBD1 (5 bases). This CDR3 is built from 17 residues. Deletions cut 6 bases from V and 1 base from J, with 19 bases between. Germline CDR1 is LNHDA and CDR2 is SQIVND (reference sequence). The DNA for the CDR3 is TGTGCCAGTAGCTCGCCGCGGGGGTACGAAAGCAATCAGCCCCAGCATTTT. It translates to CASSSPRGYESNQPQHF.

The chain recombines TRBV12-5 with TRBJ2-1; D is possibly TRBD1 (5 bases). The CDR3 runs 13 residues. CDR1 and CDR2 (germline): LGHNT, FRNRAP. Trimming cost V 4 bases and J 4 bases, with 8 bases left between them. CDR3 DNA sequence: TGTGCTAGTGGTTCCGACAGATACAATGAGCAGTTCTTC. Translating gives CASGSDRYNEQFF.

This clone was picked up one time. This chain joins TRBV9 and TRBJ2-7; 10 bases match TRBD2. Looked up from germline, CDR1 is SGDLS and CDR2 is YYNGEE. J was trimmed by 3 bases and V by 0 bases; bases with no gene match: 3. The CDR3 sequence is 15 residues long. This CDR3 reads CASSVEGLAYYEQYF. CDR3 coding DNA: TGTGCCAGCAGCGTAGAGGGACTAGCGTACTACGAGCAGTACTTC.

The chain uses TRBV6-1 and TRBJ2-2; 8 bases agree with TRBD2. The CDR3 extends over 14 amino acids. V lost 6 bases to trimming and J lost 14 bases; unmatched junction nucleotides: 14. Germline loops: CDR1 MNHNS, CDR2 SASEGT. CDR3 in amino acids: CASSPTGGGGGLFF. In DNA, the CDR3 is TGTGCCAGCAGCCCAACGGGGGGGGGTGGGGGCCTGTTTTTT.

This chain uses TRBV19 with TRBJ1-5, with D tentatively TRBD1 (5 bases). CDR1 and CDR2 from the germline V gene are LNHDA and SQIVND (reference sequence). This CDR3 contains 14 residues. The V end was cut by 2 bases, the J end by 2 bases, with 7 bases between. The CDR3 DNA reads TGTGCCAGTAGTATAAGGGACGGCAATCAGCCCCAGCATTTT. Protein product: CASSIRDGNQPQHF.

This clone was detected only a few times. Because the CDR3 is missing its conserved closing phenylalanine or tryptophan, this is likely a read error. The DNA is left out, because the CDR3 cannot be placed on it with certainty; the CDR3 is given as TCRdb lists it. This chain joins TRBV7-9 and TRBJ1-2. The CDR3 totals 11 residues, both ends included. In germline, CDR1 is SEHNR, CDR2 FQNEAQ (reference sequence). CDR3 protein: CASSFPFTKLV.

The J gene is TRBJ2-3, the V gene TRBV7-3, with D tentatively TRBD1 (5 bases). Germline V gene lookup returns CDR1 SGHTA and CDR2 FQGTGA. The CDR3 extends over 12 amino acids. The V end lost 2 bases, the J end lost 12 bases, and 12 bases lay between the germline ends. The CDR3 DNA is TGTGCCAGCAGCTTAGACTGGGGCAATCAGTATTTT. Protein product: CASSLDWGNQYF.

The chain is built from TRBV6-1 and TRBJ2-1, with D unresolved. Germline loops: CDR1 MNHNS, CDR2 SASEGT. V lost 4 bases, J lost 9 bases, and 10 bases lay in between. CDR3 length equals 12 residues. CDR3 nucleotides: TGTGCCAGCAGTGTCGAAAGAGGTGAGCAGTTCTTC. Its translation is CASSVERGEQFF.

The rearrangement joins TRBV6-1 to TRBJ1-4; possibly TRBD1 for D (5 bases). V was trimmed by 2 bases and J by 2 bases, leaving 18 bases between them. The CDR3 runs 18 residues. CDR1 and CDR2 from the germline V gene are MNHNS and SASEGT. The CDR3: CASSERGDSWGTNEKLFF. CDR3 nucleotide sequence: TGTGCCAGCAGTGAAAGGGGTGATTCATGGGGGACTAATGAAAAACTGTTTTTT.

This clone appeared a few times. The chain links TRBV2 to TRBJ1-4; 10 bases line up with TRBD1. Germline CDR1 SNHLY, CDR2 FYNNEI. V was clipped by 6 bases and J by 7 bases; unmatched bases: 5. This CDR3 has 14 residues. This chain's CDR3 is CASRRQGAVEKLFF. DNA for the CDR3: TGTGCCAGCAGGAGACAGGGGGCGGTTGAAAAACTGTTTTTT. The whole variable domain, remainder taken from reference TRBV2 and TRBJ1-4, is EPEVTQTPSHQVTQMGQEVILRCVPISNHLYFYWYRQILGQKVEFLVSFYNNEISEKSEIFDDQFSVERPDGSNFTLKIRSTKLEDSAMYFCASRRQGAVEKLFFGSGTQLSVL.

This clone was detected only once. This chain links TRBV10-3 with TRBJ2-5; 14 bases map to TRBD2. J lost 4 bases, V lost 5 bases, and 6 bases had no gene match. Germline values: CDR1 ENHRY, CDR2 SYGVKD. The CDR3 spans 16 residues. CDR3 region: CAISQTSGGARETQYF. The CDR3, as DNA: TGTGCCATCAGTCAGACTAGCGGGGGGGCCAGAGAGACCCAGTACTTC.